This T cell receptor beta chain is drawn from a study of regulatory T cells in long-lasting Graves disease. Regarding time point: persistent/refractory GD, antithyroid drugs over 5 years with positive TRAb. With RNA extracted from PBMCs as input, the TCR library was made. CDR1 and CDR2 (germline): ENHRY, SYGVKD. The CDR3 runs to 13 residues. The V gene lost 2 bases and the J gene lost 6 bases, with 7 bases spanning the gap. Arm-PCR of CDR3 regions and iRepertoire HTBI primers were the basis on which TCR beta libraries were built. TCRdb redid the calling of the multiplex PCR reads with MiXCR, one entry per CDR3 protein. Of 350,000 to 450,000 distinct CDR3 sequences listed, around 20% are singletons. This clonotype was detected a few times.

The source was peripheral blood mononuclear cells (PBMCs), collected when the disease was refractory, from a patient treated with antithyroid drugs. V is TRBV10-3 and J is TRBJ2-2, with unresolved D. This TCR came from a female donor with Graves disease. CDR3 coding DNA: TGTGCCATCAGTGAGGTTGTCGCCGGGGAGCTGTTTTTT. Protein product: CAISEVVAGELFF.